The 19 T cell receptor beta chains below were found in one sample sequenced in a study of blood T cell repertoires in COVID-19 (dated by TCRdb to the early 2020s). The library was built by means of the immunoSEQ multiplex PCR assay. In TCRdb, the immuneACCESS table is reduced to in-frame sequences with V and J assigned. These tables do not hold every clone; where another copy was compared, an unresolved V gene accounts for under half, and the others remain unexplained. A total of fewer than 110,000 clones appear in this sample, 84% of them only once. Together, the top ten hold 10% to 15% of the sample. The specimen was peripheral blood. Every receptor here comes from a human donor in a cohort sampled during active or convalescent COVID-19.

The rearrangement links TRBV5-6 to TRBJ2-5; TRBD1 matches 8 bases. V was pared by 7 bases and J by 5 bases, with 10 bases of the junction left unmatched. The CDR3 extends over 14 amino acids. CDR1 and CDR2 (germline): SGHDT, YYEEEE. CDR3 sequence reads: CASGEQGAGETQYF. For the CDR3, the DNA is TGTGCCAGCGGAGAGCAGGGGGCAGGTGAGACCCAGTACTTC.

This clone was counted between two and nine times. The CDR3 DNA follows: TGTGCCAGCAGCCTGGGGACAGCCGAGGACTATGGCTACACCTTC. Translation gives CASSLGTAEDYGYTF. The rearrangement joins TRBV7-9 to TRBJ1-2; 7 nucleotides agree with TRBD1. The CDR3 consists of 15 residues. V lost 5 bases and J lost 3; bases outside the gene matches: 9. Germline lookup yields CDR1 SEHNR and CDR2 FQNEAQ (reference sequence).

This clone was seen only a few times. The J gene is TRBJ1-2, the V gene TRBV5-1, with D hard to call. Germline CDR1 and CDR2: SGHRS and YFSETQ. V gave up 4 bases and J gave up 7 bases, with 20 bases separating them. The CDR3 loop spans 15 amino acids. The CDR3 bases are TGCGCCAGCAGCGGCGGGGAGGCCAGCTACTCTGGCTACACCTTC. Translation: CASSGGEASYSGYTF.

The V gene is TRBV5-8, the J gene TRBJ1-4; a weak D match, TRBD1 (6 bases). Germline CDR1 SGHTS, CDR2 YDEGEE. The CDR3 spans 14 residues. Between the trimmed V and J ends, which lost 5 bases and 7 bases, there was a span of 15 bases. The CDR3 nucleotides read TGTGCCAGCAGTTCGAGGACAGAAAGTGAAAAACTGTTTTTT. It specifies CASSSRTESEKLFF.

The CDR3 DNA is TGTGCCAGCAGCTTAGGGCGCCTGCGCGGAGGAAACACCATATATTTT. This gives the protein CASSLGRLRGGNTIYF. The V and J genes are TRBV7-9 and TRBJ1-3; D remains ambiguous. The ends were cut back, 1 base at V and 4 bases at J, with 14 bases in the middle. The germline CDR1 and CDR2 sequences are SEHNR and FQNEAQ (reference sequence). The CDR3 runs 16 residues. Looking up the rest from reference TRBV7-9 and TRBJ1-3 gives the full variable domain: DTGVSQNPRHKITKRGQNVTFRCDPISEHNRLYWYRQTLGQGPEFLTYFQNEAQLEKSRLLSDRFSAERPKGSFSTLEIQRTEQGDSAMYLCASSLGRLRGGNTIYFGEGSWLTVV.

This chain connects TRBV7-2 to TRBJ2-7; 11 positions match TRBD1. Germline V gives CDR1 SGHTA, CDR2 FQGNSA. V lost 3 bases and J lost 4; bases outside the gene matches: 5. The CDR3 is 15 amino acids. The CDR3 spells CASSLGGQGAYEQYF. The DNA of the CDR3 is TGTGCCAGCAGCTTGGGCGGACAGGGGGCTTACGAGCAGTACTTC.

The CDR3 spells CAARQREASYEQYF. In DNA, the CDR3 is TGTGCCGCCCGACAGAGGGAGGCTTCCTACGAGCAGTACTTC. The rearrangement joins TRBV10-3 to TRBJ2-7, with D maybe TRBD2 (6 bases). The CDR3 extends over 14 amino acids. The germline V gene has CDR1 ENHRY and CDR2 SYGVKD. V was cut by 11 bases and J by 1 base, with 18 bases left in between.

This clone was detected only a few times. The chain joins TRBV7-2 to TRBJ1-5; tentatively, D is TRBD1 (6 bases). There are 13 residues in the CDR3. CDR1 is SGHTA, CDR2 FQGNSA, per germline. V dropped 4 bases and J dropped 5 bases, with 9 bases sitting between them. The CDR3 nucleotides are TGTGCCAGCAGCTATTCAGGGGATCAGCCCCAGCATTTT. Translated, it gives CASSYSGDQPQHF.

The chain combines TRBV6-1 with TRBJ1-2, with D maybe TRBD1 (6 bases). This CDR3 spans 16 amino acids. Germline CDR1 reads MNHNS; CDR2 reads SASEGT. The ends were cut back, 3 bases at V and 4 bases at J, with 18 bases in the middle. The CDR3 DNA reads TGTGCCAGCAGTGACCCTAAGGGGGGGTTCCGCTATGGCTACACCTTC. Encoded protein: CASSDPKGGFRYGYTF.

V and J are TRBV10-1 and TRBJ2-3; 8 nucleotides line up with TRBD2. The germline V gene has CDR1 WNHNN and CDR2 SYGVQD (reference sequence). Germline trimming cut 3 bases from V and 5 bases from J; bases unmatched to any gene: 7. The length of the CDR3 is 15 residues. DNA for the CDR3: TGCGCCAGCAGTGATTACGGACTAGCTAGAGATACGCAGTATTTT. It is translated as CASSDYGLARDTQYF.

Only a few counts were recorded for this clone. The chain joins TRBV14 to TRBJ2-2, with D possibly matching TRBD1 (6 bases). V was shortened by 4 bases and J by 6 bases, with 12 bases between the two germline ends. From germline, CDR1 is SGHDN and CDR2 FVKESK. The CDR3 has 14 amino acids. The CDR3 is CASSRVRGPGELFF. CDR3 in DNA: TGTGCCAGCAGCCGCGTCAGGGGTCCCGGGGAGCTGTTTTTT.

This chain uses TRBV4-3 with TRBJ2-5; the match to TRBD1 covers 10 bases. With 4 bases clipped from V and 4 bases from J, the junction kept 6 bases outside the gene matches. The CDR3 sequence is 15 residues long. Germline CDR1 reads LGHNA; CDR2 reads YSLEER. The CDR3 sequence: CASSLGQGVGETQYF. The CDR3 bases are TGCGCCAGCAGCCTTGGACAGGGGGTGGGAGAGACCCAGTACTTC.

This chain's CDR3 is CASSPTVINEKLFF. In DNA, the CDR3 is TGCGCCAGCAGCCCGACAGTCATTAATGAAAAACTGTTTTTT. The rearrangement links TRBV4-1 to TRBJ1-4, with D perhaps matching TRBD1 (5 bases). The CDR3 is 14 amino acids. Trimming left V 4 bases short and J 4 bases short, with 10 bases between. CDR1 is MGHRA, CDR2 YSYEKL, per germline.

The gene calls are TRBV4-3 and TRBJ1-6; the D gene is possibly TRBD1 (5 bases). V lost 0 bases and J 8 bases, leaving 14 bases between the germline ends. This CDR3 region has 16 residues. CDR1 is LGHNA, CDR2 YSLEER, per germline. The CDR3: CASSQELGRVDSPLHF. As DNA, the CDR3 is TGCGCCAGCAGCCAAGAATTGGGCAGGGTTGATTCACCCCTCCACTTT.

The sample holds a few counts of this clone. The genes are TRBV28 and TRBJ2-2, with D possibly TRBD1 on 6 matching bases. The CDR3 spans 16 residues. Germline values: CDR1 MDHEN, CDR2 SYDVKM. The V end was cut by 6 bases, the J end by 3 bases, with 17 bases between. DNA of the CDR3: TGTGCCAGCAGGACCTCCTTAGGACAGTACACCGGGGAGCTGTTTTTT. This sequence encodes CASRTSLGQYTGELFF.

This chain uses TRBV28 with TRBJ2-7, with 8 bases matching TRBD1. In germline, CDR1 is MDHEN, CDR2 SYDVKM. With V trimmed by 3 bases and J by 6 bases, 4 bases remained unmatched. The CDR3 runs to 13 residues. This chain's CDR3 is CASSFGQGGEQYF. CDR3 nucleotide sequence: TGTGCCAGCAGTTTCGGACAGGGTGGCGAGCAGTACTTC.

The chain recombines TRBV7-2 with TRBJ2-1, with 14 bases fitting TRBD2. The germline V gene has CDR1 SGHTA and CDR2 FQGNSA. This CDR3 comprises 15 residues. The trim removed 5 bases at V and 9 bases at J, leaving 6 bases unmatched. CDR3 amino acids: CASSHRTSGGTEQFF. In nucleotides, the CDR3 is TGTGCCAGCAGCCACAGGACTAGCGGGGGGACTGAGCAGTTCTTC.

This clone has only one observation. The chain carries TRBV18 and TRBJ2-7, with 7 nucleotides matching TRBD1. The CDR3 loop spans 13 amino acids. CDR1 and CDR2 from the germline V gene are KGHSH and LQKENI. Losses at the gene ends were 5 bases for V and 4 bases for J; bases not matched to a gene: 5. The CDR3, as DNA: TGTGCCAGCTCAACGGACAGGTTGTACGAGCAGTACTTC. As protein: CASSTDRLYEQYF.

The chain recombines TRBV5-5 with TRBJ1-6; D might be TRBD1 (6 bases). The germline gives CDR1 SGHKS, CDR2 YYEKEE (reference sequence). V dropped 3 bases and J dropped 4 bases, with 20 bases sitting between them. The length of the CDR3 is 18 residues. This chain's CDR3 is CASSWDVQGLGYNSPLHF. In DNA form, the CDR3 reads TGTGCCAGCAGCTGGGACGTACAGGGTTTAGGGTATAATTCACCCCTCCACTTT.